These 14 T cell receptor beta chains were all obtained from the same sample, sequenced in a study of STAT3 mutations in large granular lymphocyte leukemia. The study, taken as a whole, reports: In T-cell large granular lymphocyte leukemia, about half of patients showed multiple immunodominant subclonotypes.

The antigens these receptors bind are not known. Assay: immunoSEQ multiplex PCR; the TCRdb copy retains only in-frame clones and omits some. The data show over 3,500 clones, with around 84% seen just once and 60% to 80% held by the top ten. Sequencing used peripheral blood mononuclear cells. These receptors were collected from a man aged 35 to 55 with T-cell large granular lymphocyte leukemia. Some clones in this sample may be carry-over from other donors' samples.

This CDR3 is CASSSGKGGATETQYF. The CDR3 DNA is TGTGCCAGCAGCTCGGGCAAGGGGGGGGCCACGGAGACCCAGTACTTC. This chain links TRBV5-4 with TRBJ2-5; D perhaps matches TRBD2 (7 bases). V was clipped by 3 bases and J by 5 bases, with 20 bases between them. The germline V gene encodes CDR1 SGHNT and CDR2 YYREEE (reference sequence). The CDR3 runs 16 residues. The full variable domain, with the rest looked up from reference TRBV5-4 and TRBJ2-5, is ETGVTQSPTHLIKTRGQQVTLRCSSQSGHNTVSWYQQALGQGPQFIFQYYREEENGRGNFPPRFSGLQFPNYSSELNVNALELDDSALYLCASSSGKGGATETQYFGPGTRLLVL.

The table lists this clone with a count of one. The rearrangement links TRBV27 to TRBJ1-5; TRBD1 might be the D (5 bases). Between the trimmed V and J ends, which lost 1 base and 2 bases, there was a span of 15 bases. The germline V gene has CDR1 MNHEY and CDR2 SMNVEV (reference sequence). The CDR3 has 17 residues. CDR3 protein: CASSLFGGGIGNQPQHF. CDR3 nucleotide sequence: TGTGCCAGCAGTTTATTCGGGGGAGGGATAGGCAATCAGCCCCAGCATTTT.

The V call is TRBV2, the J call TRBJ1-2, with 7 nucleotides matching TRBD1. Looked up from germline, CDR1 is SNHLY and CDR2 is FYNNEI. The CDR3 spans 13 residues. Trimming removed 2 bases from V and 4 bases from J; junction bases left unmatched: 1. CDR3 in amino acids: CASSERGLYGYTF. The CDR3 DNA follows: TGTGCCAGCAGTGAAAGGGGGCTCTATGGCTACACCTTC.

The chain carries TRBV29-1 and TRBJ1-1; no clear D. CDR3 length: 11 residues. Trimming took 5 bases from V and 5 from J, leaving 9 bases between them. CDR1 is SQVTM, CDR2 ANQGSEA, per germline. Here the CDR3 DNA reads TGCAGCGTTACATCGGGGACTGAAGCTTTCTTT. It is translated as CSVTSGTEAFF. The full variable domain, its missing parts supplied by reference TRBV29-1 and TRBJ1-1, is SAVISQKPSRDICQRGTSLTIQCQVDSQVTMMFWYRQQPGQSLTLIATANQGSEATYESGFVIDKFPISRPNLTFSTLTVSNMSPEDSSIYLCSVTSGTEAFFGQGTRLTVV.

The chain couples TRBV9 to TRBJ1-2; TRBD1 matches at 7 bases. This CDR3 contains 14 residues. The V gene's germline CDR1 is SGDLS and CDR2 YYNGEE. The trim removed 4 bases at V and 5 bases at J, leaving 8 bases unmatched. CDR3 loop: CASSSWTGVYGYTF. CDR3 sequence (DNA): TGTGCCAGCAGCTCTTGGACAGGCGTTTATGGCTACACCTTC.

The chain is built from TRBV9 and TRBJ1-2; D remains ambiguous. The CDR3 has 15 amino acids. Per germline, CDR1 SGDLS and CDR2 YYNGEE. With 0 bases removed from V and 5 bases from J, the gap between germline ends came to 14 bases. CDR3 residues: CASSVGLSPEYGYTF. The CDR3 bases are TGTGCCAGCAGCGTAGGGCTCAGCCCGGAATATGGCTACACCTTC.

The CDR3 region is CASSLASGGYEQYF. CDR3 in DNA: TGTGCCAGCAGCCTAGCCAGTGGGGGGTACGAGCAGTACTTC. V gene TRBV11-2 combines with J gene TRBJ2-7, with a tentative D call TRBD2 (6 bases). V lost 5 bases and J 4 bases, leaving 15 bases between the germline ends. The CDR3 has 14 residues. The germline V gene encodes CDR1 SGHAT and CDR2 FQNNGV. The full variable domain, with the rest looked up from reference TRBV11-2 and TRBJ2-7, is EAGVAQSPRYKIIEKRQSVAFWCNPISGHATLYWYQQILGQGPKLLIQFQNNGVVDDSQLPKDRFSAERLKGVDSTLKIQPAKLEDSAVYLCASSLASGGYEQYFGPGTRLTVT.

The rearrangement uses TRBV7-2 and TRBJ2-7; TRBD2 matches at 15 bases. The CDR3 has 21 amino acids. Unmatched junction bases numbered 15, after V lost 0 bases and J lost 3 bases. CDR1 SGHTA and CDR2 FQGNSA come from the germline V gene. DNA of the CDR3: TGTGCCAGCAGCTTAGCGTCAATGGGGACTAGCGGGGGGTCATTATTCTACGAGCAGTACTTC. Translating it yields CASSLASMGTSGGSLFYEQYF.

The table lists this clone with a few counts. The chain is built from TRBV7-7 and TRBJ2-7; the D gene is possibly TRBD2 (6 bases). Germline V gives CDR1 SSHAT, CDR2 FNYEAQ (reference sequence). The CDR3 contains 14 residues. Trimming pared 3 bases from V and 4 bases from J, leaving 13 bases between. CDR3 nucleotide sequence: TGTGCCAGCAGCTTGGGGCGGGATGGGTACGAGCAGTACTTC. Translated, it gives CASSLGRDGYEQYF.

J is TRBJ1-5 and V is TRBV5-6; D is perhaps TRBD1 (6 bases). The ends were cut back, 3 bases at V and 5 bases at J, with 12 bases in the middle. There are 14 residues in the CDR3. From germline, CDR1 is SGHDT and CDR2 YYEEEE. The CDR3, as DNA: TGTGCCAGCAGCTGGGGGGGGCCGGATCAGCCCCAGCATTTT. Protein sequence: CASSWGGPDQPQHF.

V is TRBV7-9 and J is TRBJ2-1; 10 bases fit TRBD2. The trim removed 1 base at V and 5 bases at J, leaving 5 bases unmatched. Germline V CDR1 and CDR2: SEHNR, FQNEAQ (reference sequence). This CDR3 has 16 amino acids. CDR3 DNA sequence: TGTGCCAGCAGCTTAGGGGGACTAGCGTATAACAATGAGCAGTTCTTC. This translates into CASSLGGLAYNNEQFF.

The CDR3 DNA sequence: TGTGCCAGCAGCTTGGGGCGCCCACCCACTGAAGCTTTCTTT. This sequence encodes CASSLGRPPTEAFF. The rearrangement links TRBV5-6 to TRBJ1-1; no definite D call. CDR1 is SGHDT and CDR2 is YYEEEE in the germline V gene. Trimming left V 0 bases short and J 4 bases short, with 10 bases between. The CDR3 totals 14 residues.

V usage is TRBV30 and J usage is TRBJ2-7, with no clear D. The CDR3 spans 13 residues. Trimming took off 0 bases at V and 6 bases at J, with 12 bases between the two ends. Germline V gene lookup returns CDR1 GTSNPN and CDR2 SVGIG (reference sequence). CDR3 sequence reads: CAWSVRAPGEQYF. The DNA for the CDR3 is TGTGCCTGGAGTGTACGGGCCCCGGGCGAGCAGTACTTC.

This chain uses TRBV7-9 with TRBJ1-6, with 8 bases lining up with TRBD1. CDR3 size: 15 residues. Trimming at V came to 4 bases and at J to 8 bases, leaving 7 bases not matched to a gene. Per germline, CDR1 SEHNR and CDR2 FQNEAQ (reference sequence). The CDR3 protein is CASSWGQEAYSPLHF. CDR3 coding DNA: TGTGCCAGCAGCTGGGGACAGGAGGCATATTCACCCCTCCACTTT.